What follows is one T cell receptor (beta chain) and its context. Its specificity is unknown. Some clones are missing from TCRdb's copy, which holds only in-frame ones; the method was immunoSEQ multiplex PCR. The table records some 9,300 clones, 70% to 80% of them present only once. The CDR3 length is 15 residues. The V end lost 0 bases, the J end lost 3 bases, and 12 bases lay between the germline ends. Germline lookup yields CDR1 SGHDT and CDR2 YYEEEE. The data were obtained in a study of tumor-infiltrating lymphocytes in localized non-small cell lung cancer. Points from the study as a whole: Recurrence-free survival showed no association with tumor T-cell fraction. Different pieces of the same tissue went to different assays, confounding technical variation with intratumor heterogeneity. T-cell fraction did not differ between immunotypes IM1 and IM2.

The TCR was taken from a human donor with non-small cell lung cancer. Material for sequencing was lung tumor tissue. This sequence joins TRBV5-6 and TRBJ1-1, with D uncertain. The CDR3 loop reads CASSLGRRSDTEAFF. The DNA for the CDR3 is TGTGCCAGCAGCTTGGGGCGGCGATCGGACACTGAAGCTTTCTTT.